These 9 T cell receptor beta chains were all obtained from the same sample, sequenced in a study of blood T cells in healthy people across ages. Using a J-beta primer mix together with a sample-barcoded 5' primer, a second PCR was run for 7 to 11 cycles. One entry per CDR3 protein, called by TCRdb with MiXCR from the 5' RACE reads. Counted here are 250,000 to 300,000 distinct CDR3 sequences, 27% occurring once; the ten biggest clones make up around 29%. Sequenced input: blood. The receptors were sampled from a woman in her 70s in good health.

This clonotype has ten or more counts. The V and J genes are TRBV12-3 or TRBV12-4 and TRBJ2-1; the D call may be TRBD1 or TRBD2 (5 bases each). CDR3 length: 18 amino acids. Trimming removed 7 bases at V and 6 bases at J, with 28 bases between. In nucleotides, the CDR3 is TGTGCCAGCAACTCCTTCGGATCTGTGCAGGGTCGGGGCAATGAGCAGTTCTTC. As protein: CASNSFGSVQGRGNEQFF.

The J gene is TRBJ2-7, the V gene TRBV4-2; D possibly corresponds to TRBD2 (6 bases). The CDR3 sequence is 14 residues long. V was pared by 4 bases and J by 5 bases, with 15 bases between. Germline V lookup: CDR1 LGHNA, CDR2 YNFKEQ. The CDR3 protein is CASSREEGRNEQYF. CDR3 DNA sequence: TGTGCCAGCAGCCGCGAGGAGGGGAGAAACGAGCAGTACTTC.

The table lists this clonotype with a few counts. This rearrangement joins TRBV20-1 to TRBJ2-3; 10 bases map to TRBD2. This CDR3 spans 17 amino acids. The germline V gene has CDR1 DFQATT and CDR2 SNEGSKA (reference sequence). The junction had 10 bases not matched to a gene; V was cut back by 3 bases and J by 1 base. CDR3 sequence (DNA): TGCAGTGCTAGTTCTAGCGGGAGAGGGTTTGGCACAGATACGCAGTATTTT. Amino acids: CSASSSGRGFGTDTQYF.

The V and J genes are TRBV28 and TRBJ2-4, with D tentatively TRBD1 or TRBD2 (5 bases each). CDR3 length: 15 residues. V lost 4 bases to trimming and J lost 4 bases, with 14 bases between them. Germline assignment: CDR1 MDHEN and CDR2 SYDVKM. This CDR3 reads CASSSGPLAKNIQYF. Here the CDR3 DNA reads TGTGCCAGCAGTTCGGGGCCCTTAGCAAAAAACATTCAGTACTTC.

The chain uses TRBV4-3 and TRBJ2-5; the D is unclear. The J call may be mistaken, given a closer DNA end match to TRBJ2-7. The V gene's germline CDR1 is LGHNA and CDR2 YSLEER. The CDR3 is 13 amino acids. DNA of the CDR3: TGCGCCAGCAGCCAAGAGTTCGAATACGAGCAGTACTTC. It yields the protein CASSQEFEYEQYF.

This chain connects TRBV10-3 to TRBJ2-5, with 8 bases that match TRBD2. V shed 8 bases, J shed 2 bases, and the junction held 19 bases outside the gene matches. The CDR3 contains 18 residues. Germline CDR1 reads ENHRY; CDR2 reads SYGVKD. CDR3 in DNA: TGTGCCATCGGGAATAGCGGGGCGGAATCAACCCAGCAAGAGACCCAGTACTTC. This translates into CAIGNSGAESTQQETQYF.

This clonotype was seen more than once but under ten times. This chain joins TRBV20-1 and TRBJ2-3; 7 bases align to TRBD2. V lost 5 bases to trimming and J lost 0 bases; unmatched junction nucleotides: 5. Germline V lookup: CDR1 DFQATT, CDR2 SNEGSKA (reference sequence). The CDR3 loop spans 14 amino acids. This CDR3 reads CSALLSGSTDTQYF. In DNA form, the CDR3 reads TGCAGTGCTCTACTTAGCGGGAGCACAGATACGCAGTATTTT.

In regard to this clonotype: At one end, the junction sequence differs from germline, possibly due to a read error. The chain joins TRBV14 to TRBJ2-2; 13 nucleotides align to TRBD2. There are 17 residues in the CDR3. Germline values: CDR1 SGHDN, CDR2 FVKESK. CDR3 in DNA: TGTGCCAGCAGCCAGCGCACGGGACTAGCGGGGAACGGGGAGTTGTTTTTT. Protein product: CASSQRTGLAGNGELFF. The entire variable domain, with the rest obtained from reference TRBV14 and TRBJ2-2, is as follows: EAGVTQFPSHSVIEKGQTVTLRCDPISGHDNLYWYRRVMGKEIKFLLHFVKESKQDESGMPNNRFLAERTGGTYSTLKVQPAELEDSGVYFCASSQRTGLAGNGELFFGEGSRLTVL.

This chain uses TRBV7-2 with TRBJ2-5, with 10 positions matching TRBD2. The CDR3 has 15 residues. The germline gives CDR1 SGHTA, CDR2 FQGNSA. With V trimmed by 7 bases and J by 5 bases, 10 bases remained unmatched. This CDR3 is CASILNSGRGETQYF. The CDR3 region has the DNA TGTGCCAGCATCCTAAACAGCGGGAGGGGGGAGACCCAGTACTTC.